This is a list of T cell receptor beta chains from one sample in a study of T cells in pancreatic ductal adenocarcinoma. The protocol was immunoSEQ multiplex PCR, while the TCRdb copy is restricted to in-frame clones and leaves out a portion. The sample carries 31,000 or so clones, roughly nine tenths recorded once. Sequencing was done on a sample of PBMCs. The source is a human donor with pancreatic ductal adenocarcinoma. Each CDR3 is given with its conserved first and last residue. Fields, in order: D gene, clone size, J gene, V gene, CDR3 DNA, CDR3 protein. D genes are given only for firm matches. The size entry is marked missing in some rows and otherwise reads once, few, many or a size class.

>-|-|TRBJ2-3|TRBV28
TGTGCCAGCAGTTTCTCCGGGGCCCGGTGGGCAGATACGCAGTATTTT
CASSFSGARWADTQYF
>-|-|TRBJ2-1|TRBV25-1
TGTGCCAGCAGAACAACCTCCCCGGGGGACAATGAGCAGTTCTTC
CASRTTSPGDNEQFF
>-|-|TRBJ2-1|TRBV18
TGTGCCAGCTCACCACTCTCGGGGTCCTACAATGAGCAGTTCTTC
CASSPLSGSYNEQFF
>-|-|TRBJ2-1|TRBV6-1
TGTGCCAGCAAGGCGGCTAGCCTCAATGAGCAGTTCTTC
CASKAASLNEQFF
>-|-|TRBJ1-3|TRBV6-5
TGTGCCAGCAGTTACTCGGGGCAGGCCAGGGGAAACACCATATATTTT
CASSYSGQARGNTIYF
>TRBD1|-|TRBJ1-2|TRBV5-1
TGCGCCAGCAGCTTGGCGGGGACAGGGGGGGAAGGCTACACCTTC
CASSLAGTGGEGYTF
>-|-|TRBJ2-1|TRBV6-6
TGTGCCAGCACCCAGTTACCCACCAACTACAATGAGCAGTTCTTC
CASTQLPTNYNEQFF
>TRBD1|once|TRBJ2-5|TRBV2
TGTGCCAGTTCGGGACAGGGGGCGGGAGAGACCCAGTACTTC
CASSGQGAGETQYF
>TRBD2|-|TRBJ2-7|TRBV5-6
TGTGCCAGCAGCCGACTAGCGGGAGGTACCTACGAGCAGTACTTC
CASSRLAGGTYEQYF
>-|-|TRBJ2-7|TRBV28
TGTGCCAGCATCAGCACTCCGGGACTCCCCCACGAGCAGTACTTC
CASISTPGLPHEQYF
>-|-|TRBJ2-2|TRBV7-3
TGTGCCAGCAGCTTAGACACCGACACCGGGGAGCTGTTTTTT
CASSLDTDTGELFF
>TRBD1|once|TRBJ2-1|TRBV29-1
TGCAGCGTTGCCCCCGCCGGGACAGGGGGCTACAATGAGCAGTTCTTC
CSVAPAGTGGYNEQFF
>TRBD1|-|TRBJ2-7|TRBV5-1
TGCGCCAGCAGCTTGGATAGGTTGGCAGGGGGTCGGGACGAGCAGTACTTC
CASSLDRLAGGRDEQYF
>-|few|TRBJ2-7|TRBV19
TGTGCGACCTTAGGACCTTCCTCCTACGAGCAGTACTTC
CATLGPSSYEQYF
>-|-|TRBJ2-3|TRBV15
TGTGCCACCAGCAGAGCCCGACCAGATACGCAGTATTTT
CATSRARPDTQYF
>TRBD2|-|TRBJ2-1|TRBV27
TGTGCCAGCAGCGTGACTAGCGGGAGTACGAATGAGCAGTTCTTC
CASSVTSGSTNEQFF
>TRBD1|once|TRBJ1-2|TRBV14
TGTGCCAGCAGCCAAGATTTTCAGGACAGGGCAGGCTACACCTTC
CASSQDFQDRAGYTF
>-|-|TRBJ2-2|TRBV27
TGTGCCAGCAGTCTGTCCCCGGGAAGCATCACCGGGGAGCTGTTTTTT
CASSLSPGSITGELFF
>-|-|TRBJ1-1|TRBV19
TGTGCCAGTAAGACAGAGCCCGAGAACACTGAAGCTTTCTTT
CASKTEPENTEAFF
>TRBD1|-|TRBJ1-2|TRBV29-1
TGCAGCGTTGGAGTAGGGACAGCTAACTATGGCTACACCTTC
CSVGVGTANYGYTF
>-|-|TRBJ2-1|TRBV4-3
TGCGCCAGCAGCCAAGTGGGGAATATCGCCTACAATGAGCAGTTCTTC
CASSQVGNIAYNEQFF
>-|once|TRBJ2-5|TRBV10-3
TGTGCCATCAGCCGAAGTTCGGGGGAAGAGACCCAGTACTTC
CAISRSSGEETQYF
>TRBD1|-|TRBJ2-5|TRBV29-1
TGCAGCGTTGGTTCTGGCGGACAGGGGTTGGAGACCCAGTACTTC
CSVGSGGQGLETQYF
>TRBD2|-|TRBJ2-7|TRBV7-9
TGTGCCAGCAGCTTAGGAGCGGGAGGCAGCTACGAGCAGTACTTC
CASSLGAGGSYEQYF
>-|-|TRBJ2-7|TRBV5-8
TGTGCCAGCAGCTTATTCCAGGGCTACGAGCAGTACTTC
CASSLFQGYEQYF
>-|-|TRBJ2-1|TRBV7-9
TGTGCCAGCAGCCCCGGGACTCCCCCCAATGAGCAGTTCTTC
CASSPGTPPNEQFF
>-|-|TRBJ2-7|TRBV11-2
TGTGCCGGCAAGGGACTCGGTGCGGACGAGCAGTACTTC
CAGKGLGADEQYF